This T cell receptor beta chain was identified during a study of CD8+ T cells in alopecia areata. Study information: Those patients who were treated received oral tofacitinib, which was given at 5 to 10 mg twice daily for moderate-to-severe alopecia areata.

Extracted from the samples, RNA was reverse transcribed into cDNA to serve as the sequencing template. Generated by immunoSEQ multiplex PCR, the TCRdb table keeps only in-frame clones and is missing some. This table holds about 220,000 clones, about 58% found once. Whole-study findings and limits: Clonality in the scalp and expanded CD8+ clones ranked among the top 100 were significantly decreased by tofacitinib.

CDR1 and CDR2 from the germline V gene are WSHSY and SAAADI. The germline V and J ends were trimmed by 3 bases and 5 bases, with 14 bases remaining between them. The CDR3 is 16 residues long. Treatment reported: oral pan-JAK inhibitor, 5-10 mg twice daily. Worth noting for this clone: Its antigen is undetermined.

The J gene is TRBJ1-6, the V gene TRBV10-2; D might be TRBD1 (5 bases). Specimen: CD4+ T cells sorted from blood, collected at week 4, from a patient treated with tofacitinib. This TCR derives from a human donor with alopecia areata. DNA of the CDR3: TGCGCCAGCAGTGACTCGGGACCCAGGAATAATTCACCCCTCCACTTT. Its protein is CASSDSGPRNNSPLHF.